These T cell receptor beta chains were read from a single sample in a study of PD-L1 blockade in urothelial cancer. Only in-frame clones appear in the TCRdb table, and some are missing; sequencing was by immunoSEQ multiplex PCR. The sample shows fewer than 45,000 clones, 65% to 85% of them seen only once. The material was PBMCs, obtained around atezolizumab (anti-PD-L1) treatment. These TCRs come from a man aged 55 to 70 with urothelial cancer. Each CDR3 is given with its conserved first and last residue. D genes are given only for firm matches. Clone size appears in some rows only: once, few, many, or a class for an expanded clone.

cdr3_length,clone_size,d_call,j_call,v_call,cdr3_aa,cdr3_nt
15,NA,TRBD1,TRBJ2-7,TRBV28,CASSSGTADSYEQYF,TGTGCCAGCAGCTCTGGGACAGCCGACTCCTACGAGCAGTACTTC
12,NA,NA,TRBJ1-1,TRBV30,CAWSTGLTEAFF,TGTGCCTGGAGTACAGGGCTCACTGAAGCTTTCTTT
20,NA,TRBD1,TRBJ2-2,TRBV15,CATSSFLMTRDRERAGELFF,TGTGCCACCAGCAGTTTCCTAATGACCCGGGACAGGGAAAGAGCCGGGGAGCTGTTTTTT
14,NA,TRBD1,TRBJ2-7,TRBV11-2,CASSLGGQGLGQYF,TGTGCCAGCAGCTTAGGGGGACAGGGGTTGGGGCAGTACTTC
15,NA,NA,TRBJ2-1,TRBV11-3,CASSFRDSVVNEQFF,TGTGCCAGCAGTTTTCGGGACTCCGTCGTCAATGAGCAGTTCTTC
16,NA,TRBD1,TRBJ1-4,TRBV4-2,CASSQAQTGPAEKLFF,TGTGCCAGCAGCCAGGCTCAGACAGGGCCAGCTGAAAAACTGTTTTTT
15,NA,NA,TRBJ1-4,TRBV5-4,CASSFDLGYNEKLFF,TGTGCCAGCAGCTTTGACTTAGGTTATAATGAAAAACTGTTTTTT
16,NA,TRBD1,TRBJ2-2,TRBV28,CASRPTGGAKGGELFF,TGTGCCAGCAGACCGACAGGGGGCGCGAAAGGCGGGGAGCTGTTTTTT
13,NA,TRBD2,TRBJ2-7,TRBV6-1,CASSTRTSGEQYF,TGTGCCAGCAGTACCCGGACTAGCGGTGAGCAGTACTTC
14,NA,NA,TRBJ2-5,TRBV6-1,CASSERSRQETQYF,TGTGCCAGCAGTGAAAGGAGTCGGCAAGAGACCCAGTACTTC
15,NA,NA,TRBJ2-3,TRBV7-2,CASSFSTGFPDTQYF,TGTGCCAGCAGCTTCTCAACAGGGTTCCCAGATACGCAGTATTTT
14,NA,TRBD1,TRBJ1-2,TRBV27,CASSLTTGLIGYTF,TGTGCCAGCAGTTTGACGACAGGGTTGATTGGCTACACCTTC
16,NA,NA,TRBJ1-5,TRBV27,CASSLGQGNSNQPQHF,TGTGCCAGCAGTTTGGGGCAGGGCAATAGCAATCAGCCCCAGCATTTT
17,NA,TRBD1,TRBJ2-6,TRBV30,CAWSVGGQGTGANVLTF,TGTGCCTGGAGTGTAGGGGGACAGGGGACGGGGGCCAACGTCCTGACTTTC
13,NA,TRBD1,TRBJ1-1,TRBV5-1,CASSLGQGARAFF,TGCGCCAGCAGCTTGGGACAGGGGGCCCGAGCTTTCTTT
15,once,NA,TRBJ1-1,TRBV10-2,CASSRGLVADTEAFF,TGCGCCAGCAGCAGAGGATTAGTGGCGGACACTGAAGCTTTCTTT
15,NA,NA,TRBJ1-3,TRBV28,CASSFGGSSGNTIYF,TGTGCCAGCAGTTTCGGCGGGAGCTCTGGAAACACCATATATTTT
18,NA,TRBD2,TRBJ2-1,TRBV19,CASMGGLAGVNSYNEQFF,TGTGCCAGTATGGGGGGGCTAGCGGGAGTTAACTCCTACAATGAGCAGTTCTTC
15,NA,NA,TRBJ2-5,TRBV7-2,CASSSPPGYQETQYF,TGTGCCAGCAGCTCACCGCCGGGATACCAAGAGACCCAGTACTTC
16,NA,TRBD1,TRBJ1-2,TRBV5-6,CASSLGRKGQGGGYTF,TGTGCCAGCAGCTTGGGTCGTAAAGGACAGGGAGGCGGCTACACCTTC
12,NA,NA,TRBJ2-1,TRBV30,CAWRPAYNEQFF,TGTGCCTGGAGACCAGCCTACAATGAGCAGTTCTTC
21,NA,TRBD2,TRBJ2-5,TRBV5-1,CASSPYGPGTSGGMFGETQYF,TGCGCCAGCAGCCCTTACGGTCCCGGGACTAGCGGGGGGATGTTTGGGGAGACCCAGTACTTC
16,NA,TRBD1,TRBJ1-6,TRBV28,CASSLSGQTTNSPLHF,TGTGCCAGCAGTTTGTCGGGACAGACTACGAATTCACCCCTCCACTTT
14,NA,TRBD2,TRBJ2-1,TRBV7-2,CASSLTGTSYEQFF,TGTGCCAGCAGCCTAACCGGGACTAGTTATGAGCAGTTCTTC
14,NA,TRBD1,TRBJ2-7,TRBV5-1,CASSHPLQQGKQYF,TGCGCCAGCAGCCACCCTTTACAACAGGGGAAGCAGTACTTC
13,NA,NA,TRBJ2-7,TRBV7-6,CASSLEGVYEQYF,TGTGCCAGCAGCTTAGAGGGGGTCTACGAGCAGTACTTC
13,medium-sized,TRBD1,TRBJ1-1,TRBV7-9,CASQGGWNTEAFF,TGTGCCAGTCAGGGGGGTTGGAACACTGAAGCTTTCTTT
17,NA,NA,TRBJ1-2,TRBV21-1,CASSKALFRGRGYGYTF,TGTGCCAGCAGCAAAGCGCTTTTCAGGGGGCGCGGCTATGGCTACACCTTC
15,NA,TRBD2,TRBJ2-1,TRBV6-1,CASRPSGGASYEQFF,TGTGCCAGCCGTCCTAGCGGGGGGGCCAGCTATGAGCAGTTCTTC
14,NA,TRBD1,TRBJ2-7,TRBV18,CASSPPTGADEQYF,TGTGCCAGCTCACCCCCGACAGGGGCGGACGAGCAGTACTTC
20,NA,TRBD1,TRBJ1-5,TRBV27,CASSLFGGTGQKSSNQPQHF,TGTGCCAGCAGTTTATTTGGCGGGACAGGGCAGAAGTCGAGCAATCAGCCCCAGCATTTT
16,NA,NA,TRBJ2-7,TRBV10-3,CAISESRGAGPYEQYF,TGTGCCATCAGTGAGTCGCGCGGGGCCGGACCCTACGAGCAGTACTTC
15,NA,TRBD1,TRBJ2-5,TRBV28,CASSLQTGGAETQYF,TGTGCCAGCAGTTTACAAACAGGGGGCGCAGAGACCCAGTACTTC
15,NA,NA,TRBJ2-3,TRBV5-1,CASSLAGGDTDTQYF,TGCGCCAGCAGCTTGGCCGGGGGAGACACAGATACGCAGTATTTT
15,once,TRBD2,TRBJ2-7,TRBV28,CASSLAGGSSYEQYF,TGTGCCAGCAGTTTAGCGGGGGGGTCCTCCTACGAGCAGTACTTC
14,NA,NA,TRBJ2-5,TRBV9,CASSVGQGRETQYF,TGTGCCAGCAGCGTAGGGCAGGGCCGCGAGACCCAGTACTTC
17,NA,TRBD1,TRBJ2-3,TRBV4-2,CASSQEDRGPWTDTQYF,TGTGCCAGCAGCCAAGAAGACAGGGGTCCTTGGACAGATACGCAGTATTTT
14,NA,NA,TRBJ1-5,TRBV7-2,CASSPQGSNQPQHF,TGTGCCAGCAGTCCCCAGGGTAGCAATCAGCCCCAGCATTTT
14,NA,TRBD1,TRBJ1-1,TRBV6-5,CASSPAGQAPQAFF,TGTGCCAGCAGCCCCGCTGGACAGGCGCCCCAAGCTTTCTTT
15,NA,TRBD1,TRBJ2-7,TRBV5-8,CASSTPPGTGHEQYF,TGTGCCAGCAGCACCCCACCAGGGACAGGGCATGAGCAGTACTTC
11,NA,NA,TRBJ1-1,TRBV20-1,CSAKTRTEAFF,TGCAGTGCCAAGACACGAACTGAAGCTTTCTTT
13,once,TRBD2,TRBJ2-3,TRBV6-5,CASTSPGGDTQYF,TGTGCCAGCACTTCGCCGGGGGGGGATACGCAGTATTTT
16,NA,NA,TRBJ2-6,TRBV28,CASSLVLGSGANVLTF,TGTGCCAGCAGTTTAGTTCTAGGCTCTGGGGCCAACGTCCTGACTTTC
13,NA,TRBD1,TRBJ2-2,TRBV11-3,CASSPGTAGELFF,TGTGCCAGCAGCCCAGGGACAGCCGGGGAGCTGTTTTTT
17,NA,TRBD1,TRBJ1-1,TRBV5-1,CASSSSPTGQGNTEAFF,TGCGCCAGCAGCTCCTCTCCCACGGGACAGGGGAACACTGAAGCTTTCTTT
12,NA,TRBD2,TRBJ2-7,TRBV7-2,CASRGRGDEQYF,TGTGCCAGCAGAGGGCGGGGGGACGAGCAGTACTTC
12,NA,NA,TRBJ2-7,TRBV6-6,CASSPQGYEQYF,TGTGCCAGCAGCCCCCAGGGTTACGAGCAGTACTTC
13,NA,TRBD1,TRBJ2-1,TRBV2,CASREQGAGEQFF,TGTGCCAGCAGGGAACAGGGGGCGGGTGAGCAGTTCTTC
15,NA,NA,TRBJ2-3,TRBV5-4,CASSAGTPNTDTQYF,TGTGCCAGCAGCGCCGGGACACCGAACACAGATACGCAGTATTTT
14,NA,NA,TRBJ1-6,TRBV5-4,CASNSRDIKDTLHF,TGTGCCAGCAACTCTAGAGACATTAAGGACACCCTCCACTTT
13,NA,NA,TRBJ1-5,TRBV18,CASSPQDNQPQHF,TGTGCCAGCTCACCGCAGGACAATCAGCCCCAGCATTTT
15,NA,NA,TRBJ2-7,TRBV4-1,CASSQGASATYEQYF,TGCGCCAGCAGCCAAGGGGCTAGCGCAACCTACGAGCAGTACTTC
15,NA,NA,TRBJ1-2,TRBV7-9,CASSLGAPGRGGYTF,TGTGCCAGCAGCTTAGGGGCCCCGGGGCGGGGCGGCTACACCTTC
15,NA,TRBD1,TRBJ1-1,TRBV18,CASSEQGQVNTEAFF,TGTGCCAGCTCAGAACAGGGACAGGTCAACACTGAAGCTTTCTTT
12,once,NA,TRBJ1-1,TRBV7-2,CASSPWNTEAFF,TGTGCCAGCAGCCCATGGAACACTGAAGCTTTCTTT
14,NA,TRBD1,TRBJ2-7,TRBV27,CASSRDRGIGEQYF,TGTGCCAGCAGTAGAGACAGGGGAATAGGAGAGCAGTACTTC